This T cell receptor (beta chain) emerged from a study of identical twins. This clonotype was observed at least ten times. The CDR3 sequence is 14 residues long. V shed 5 bases and J shed 3 bases, with 15 bases lying between them. Germline-derived CDR1 and CDR2 are DFQATT and SNEGSKA (reference sequence). Template switching (which added a universal primer site) was used, and cDNA carried unique molecular identifiers. One entry per CDR3 protein, called by TCRdb with MiXCR from the 5' RACE reads. The sample has about 700,000 distinct CDR3 sequences, roughly 6.2% seen once. The chain has TRBV20-1 and TRBJ2-3; D not resolved. The receptor was derived from a man between 18 and 29 years old in good health. Sequencing was performed on naive T cells sorted from blood. The chain's CDR3 is CSAEDRRRTDTQYF. DNA for the CDR3: TGCAGTGCTGAGGACCGCCGCAGGACAGATACGCAGTATTTT.